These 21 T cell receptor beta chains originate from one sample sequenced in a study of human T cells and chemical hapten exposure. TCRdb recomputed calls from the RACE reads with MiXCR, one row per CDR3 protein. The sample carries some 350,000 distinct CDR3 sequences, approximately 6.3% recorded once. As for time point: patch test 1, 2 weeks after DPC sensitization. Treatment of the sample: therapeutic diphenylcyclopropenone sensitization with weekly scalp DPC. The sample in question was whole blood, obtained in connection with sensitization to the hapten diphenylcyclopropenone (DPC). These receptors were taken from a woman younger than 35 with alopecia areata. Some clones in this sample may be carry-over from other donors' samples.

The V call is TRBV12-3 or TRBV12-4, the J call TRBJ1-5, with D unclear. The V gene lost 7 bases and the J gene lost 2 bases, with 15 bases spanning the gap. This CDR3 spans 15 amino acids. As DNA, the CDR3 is TGTGCCAGCAAGTCGCTCGGGGTGGGCAATCAGCCCCAGCATTTT. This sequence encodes CASKSLGVGNQPQHF.

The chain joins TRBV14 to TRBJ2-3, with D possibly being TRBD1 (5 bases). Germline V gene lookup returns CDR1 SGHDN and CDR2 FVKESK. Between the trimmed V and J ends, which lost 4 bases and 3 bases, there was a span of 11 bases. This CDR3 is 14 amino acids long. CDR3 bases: TGTGCCAGCAGCCGGGCAGGGATAACAGATACGCAGTATTTT. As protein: CASSRAGITDTQYF.

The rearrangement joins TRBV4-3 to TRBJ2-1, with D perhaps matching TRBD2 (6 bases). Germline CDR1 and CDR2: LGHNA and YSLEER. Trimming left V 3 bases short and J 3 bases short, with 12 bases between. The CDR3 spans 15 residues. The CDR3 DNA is TGCGCCAGCAGCCATATAGCGGAGAACTACAATGAGCAGTTCTTC. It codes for CASSHIAENYNEQFF.

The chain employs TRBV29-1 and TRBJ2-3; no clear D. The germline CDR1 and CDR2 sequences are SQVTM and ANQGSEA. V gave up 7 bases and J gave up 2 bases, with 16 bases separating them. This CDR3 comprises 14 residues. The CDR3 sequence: CSAFGQAHTDTQYF. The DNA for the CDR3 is TGCAGCGCCTTTGGGCAGGCCCACACAGATACGCAGTATTTT.

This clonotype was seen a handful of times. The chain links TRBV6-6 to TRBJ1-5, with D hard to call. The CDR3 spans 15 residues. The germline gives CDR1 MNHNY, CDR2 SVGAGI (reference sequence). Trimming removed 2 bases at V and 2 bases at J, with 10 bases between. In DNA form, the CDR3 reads TGTGCCAGCAGTTACGTAGACGGGGGCAATCAGCCCCAGCATTTT. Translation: CASSYVDGGNQPQHF.

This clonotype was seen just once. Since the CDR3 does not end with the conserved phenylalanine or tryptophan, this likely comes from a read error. Here the CDR3 DNA reads TGTGCCACCAGCAGAGGTGATACAGGGATAGGCTACACCATC. Translating it yields CATSRGDTGIGYTI. The V call is TRBV15, the J call TRBJ1-2; weak D call: TRBD1 (6 bases). The CDR3 consists of 14 residues. Germline CDR1 and CDR2: LNHNV and YYDKDF (reference sequence). V was shortened by 1 base and J by 8 bases, with 14 bases between the two germline ends.

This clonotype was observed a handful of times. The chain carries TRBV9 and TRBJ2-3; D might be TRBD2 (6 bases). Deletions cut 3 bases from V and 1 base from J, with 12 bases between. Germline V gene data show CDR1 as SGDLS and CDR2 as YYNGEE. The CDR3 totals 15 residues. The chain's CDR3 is CASSARWGGTDTQYF. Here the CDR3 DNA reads TGTGCCAGCAGCGCCCGCTGGGGGGGCACAGATACGCAGTATTTT.

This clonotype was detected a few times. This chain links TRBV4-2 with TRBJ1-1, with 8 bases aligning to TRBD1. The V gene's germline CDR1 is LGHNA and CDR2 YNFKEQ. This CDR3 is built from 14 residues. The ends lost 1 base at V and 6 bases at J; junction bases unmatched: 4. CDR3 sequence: CASSQVTDRAEAFF. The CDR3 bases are TGTGCCAGCAGCCAAGTGACGGACAGGGCTGAAGCTTTCTTT.

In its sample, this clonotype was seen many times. CDR3 in DNA: TGTGCCAGCAGCTTTGGAGACAGGGGGAATGAGCAGTTCTTC. Translation: CASSFGDRGNEQFF. The J gene is TRBJ2-1, the V gene TRBV7-6; 9 bases map to TRBD1. J lost 7 bases, V lost 3 bases, and 4 bases had no gene match. There are 14 residues in the CDR3. The germline V gene encodes CDR1 SGHVS and CDR2 FNYEAQ. Variable domain in full (rest from reference TRBV7-6 and TRBJ2-1): GAGVSQSPRYKVTKRGQDVALRCDPISGHVSLYWYRQALGQGPEFLTYFNYEAQQDKSGLPNDRFSAERPEGSISTLTIQRTEQRDSAMYRCASSFGDRGNEQFFGPGTRLTVL.

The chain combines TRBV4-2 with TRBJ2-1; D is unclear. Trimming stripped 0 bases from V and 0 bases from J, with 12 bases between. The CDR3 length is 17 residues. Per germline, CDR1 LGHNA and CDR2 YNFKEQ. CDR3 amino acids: CASSQDTGSSSYNEQFF. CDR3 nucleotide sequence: TGTGCCAGCAGCCAAGACACCGGCAGCAGCTCCTACAATGAGCAGTTCTTC.

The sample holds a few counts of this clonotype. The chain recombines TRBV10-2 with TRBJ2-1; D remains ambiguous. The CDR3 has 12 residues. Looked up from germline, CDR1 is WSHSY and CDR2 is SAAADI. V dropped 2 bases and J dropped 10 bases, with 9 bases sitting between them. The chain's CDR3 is CASSEIGWEQFF. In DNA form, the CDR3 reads TGCGCCAGCAGTGAGATAGGATGGGAGCAGTTCTTC.

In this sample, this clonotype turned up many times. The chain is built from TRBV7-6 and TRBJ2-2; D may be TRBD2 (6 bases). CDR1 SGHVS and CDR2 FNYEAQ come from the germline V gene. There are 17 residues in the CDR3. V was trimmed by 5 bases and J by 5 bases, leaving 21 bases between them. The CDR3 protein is CASSPRLVTVLTGELFF. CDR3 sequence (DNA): TGTGCCAGCAGCCCTCGACTAGTGACAGTTTTAACCGGGGAGCTGTTTTTT.

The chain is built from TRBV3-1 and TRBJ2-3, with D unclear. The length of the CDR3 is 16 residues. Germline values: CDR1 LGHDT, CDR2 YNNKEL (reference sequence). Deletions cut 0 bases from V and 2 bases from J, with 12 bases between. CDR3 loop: CASSQEWRGSTDTQYF. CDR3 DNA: TGTGCCAGCAGCCAAGAATGGAGAGGATCCACAGATACGCAGTATTTT.

The CDR3 reads CASSLGGPGQGYNEQFF. The CDR3 coding sequence is TGTGCCAGCAGCTTAGGGGGCCCGGGACAGGGATACAATGAGCAGTTCTTC. The chain employs TRBV11-2 and TRBJ2-1, with TRBD1 matching over 9 bases. Trimming removed 1 base from V and 4 bases from J; junction bases left unmatched: 8. This CDR3 is 17 amino acids long. From germline, CDR1 is SGHAT and CDR2 FQNNGV.

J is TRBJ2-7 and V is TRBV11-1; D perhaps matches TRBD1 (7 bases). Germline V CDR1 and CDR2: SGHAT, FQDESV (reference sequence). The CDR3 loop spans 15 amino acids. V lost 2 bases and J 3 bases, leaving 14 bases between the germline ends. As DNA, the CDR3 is TGTGCCAGCAGCTTACGCGGGACAGTTAACTACGAGCAGTACTTC. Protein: CASSLRGTVNYEQYF.

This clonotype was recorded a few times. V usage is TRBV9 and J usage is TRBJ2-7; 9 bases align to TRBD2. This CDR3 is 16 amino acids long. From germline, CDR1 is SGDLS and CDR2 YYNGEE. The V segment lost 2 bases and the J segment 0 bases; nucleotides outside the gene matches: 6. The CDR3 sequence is CASSVGGGAHSYEQYF. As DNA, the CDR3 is TGTGCCAGCAGCGTCGGCGGGGGGGCGCACTCCTACGAGCAGTACTTC.

The CDR3 bases are TGTGCCAGCTCACCACCGGCGGTGGGGGGCTCGAGAGAGACCCAGTACTTC. This sequence encodes CASSPPAVGGSRETQYF. The chain employs TRBV18 and TRBJ2-5; D possibly uses TRBD1 or TRBD2 (6 bases each). Deletions cut 0 bases from V and 4 bases from J, with 18 bases between. Germline V gene data show CDR1 as KGHSH and CDR2 as LQKENI. This CDR3 has 17 amino acids.

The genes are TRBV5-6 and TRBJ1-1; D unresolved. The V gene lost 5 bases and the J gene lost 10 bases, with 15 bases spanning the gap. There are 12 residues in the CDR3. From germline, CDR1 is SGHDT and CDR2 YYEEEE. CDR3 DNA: TGTGCCAGCAGTTACGGCCTGGAGCGAGCTTTCTTT. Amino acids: CASSYGLERAFF. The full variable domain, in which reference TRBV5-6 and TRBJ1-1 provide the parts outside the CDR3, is DAGVTQSPTHLIKTRGQQVTLRCSPKSGHDTVSWYQQALGQGPQFIFQYYEEEERQRGNFPDRFSGHQFPNYSSELNVNALLLGDSALYLCASSYGLERAFFGQGTRLTVV.

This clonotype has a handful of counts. Written as DNA, the CDR3 is TGTGCCAGCGGGAGGACAGGGCGCGATGGCTACACCTTC. Encoded protein: CASGRTGRDGYTF. This chain connects TRBV6-2 or TRBV6-3 to TRBJ1-2; TRBD1 matches at 8 bases. This CDR3 comprises 13 residues. Germline lookup yields CDR1 MNHEY and CDR2 SVGEGT. J was trimmed by 6 bases and V by 8 bases; bases with no gene match: 8.

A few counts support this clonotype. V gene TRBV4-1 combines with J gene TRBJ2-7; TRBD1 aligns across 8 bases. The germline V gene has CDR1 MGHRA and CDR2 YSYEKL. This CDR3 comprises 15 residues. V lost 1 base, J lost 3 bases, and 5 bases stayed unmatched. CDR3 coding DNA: TGCGCCAGCAGCCAAGTTCCCGGACAGGGCTACGAGCAGTACTTC. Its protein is CASSQVPGQGYEQYF.

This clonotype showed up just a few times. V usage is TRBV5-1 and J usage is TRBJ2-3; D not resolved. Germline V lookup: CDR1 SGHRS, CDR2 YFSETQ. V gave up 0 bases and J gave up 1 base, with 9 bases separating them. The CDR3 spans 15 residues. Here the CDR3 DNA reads TGCGCCAGCAGCTTGGGGGGTTCCGGCACAGATACGCAGTATTTT. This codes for CASSLGGSGTDTQYF. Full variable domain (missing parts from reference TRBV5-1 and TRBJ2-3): KAGVTQTPRYLIKTRGQQVTLSCSPISGHRSVSWYQQTPGQGLQFLFEYFSETQRNKGNFPGRFSGRQFSNSRSEMNVSTLELGDSALYLCASSLGGSGTDTQYFGPGTRLTVL.